This section outlines one TCR beta chain sequence together with its context. The data originate from a study of early stage breast cancer tumors. Study summary: About 8 ER+/PR+/HER2- tumors were invasive ductal; a few were invasive lobular. Each sample averaged around 9.2-fold read coverage.

The CDR3 contains 18 residues. V lost 1 base and J 0 bases, leaving 18 bases between the germline ends. CDR1 and CDR2 (germline): SGHDT, YYEEEE. Sequencing was performed with immunoSEQ multiplex PCR; in TCRdb, only in-frame clones are kept and a portion is missing. The sample lists 55,000 to 70,000 clones, around 80% occurring once. The receptor comes from a person aged 40-50 years with breast cancer. V gene TRBV5-6 combines with J gene TRBJ2-3; D uncertain. Sequenced material: blood. The DNA for the CDR3 is TGTGCCAGCAGCTTGCTTTTTGATCCCCCAAAGAGCACAGATACGCAGTATTTT. Amino acids: CASSLLFDPPKSTDTQYF.